The 10 T cell receptor beta chains reported below all come from one sample, sequenced in a study of T cells in Graves' hyperthyroidism and ophthalmopathy. Template material for amplifying TCR beta CDR3 regions consisted of RNA transcripts. Researchers ran a first-round RT-PCR on the TCR CDR3 using the HTBI primer set. Via MiXCR, TCRdb re-called the multiplex PCR reads, giving one row per CDR3 protein. The sample holds around 720,000 distinct CDR3 sequences, approximately 36% seen once. Sequencing input: blood. The receptors here all came from a woman between 40 and 55 years old with Graves' hyperthyroidism.

This chain joins TRBV4-2 and TRBJ2-7; 7 nucleotides agree with TRBD1. V shed 4 bases, J shed 2 bases, and the junction held 8 bases outside the gene matches. This CDR3 is 15 amino acids long. Germline CDR1 and CDR2: LGHNA and YNFKEQ. The CDR3 here is CASSRHRDSAYEQYF. The CDR3 DNA sequence: TGTGCCAGCAGCCGTCACAGGGACAGTGCCTACGAGCAGTACTTC.

This chain links TRBV7-9 with TRBJ2-5; the D is unclear. V lost 5 bases and J 2 bases, leaving 12 bases between the germline ends. The CDR3 is 14 amino acids. Germline CDR1 SEHNR, CDR2 FQNEAQ (reference sequence). The CDR3 coding sequence is TGTGCCAGCAGCCACCCCAGGCGACAAGAGACCCAGTACTTC. This gives the protein CASSHPRRQETQYF.

This clonotype turned up a few times. This chain links TRBV12-3 or TRBV12-4 with TRBJ1-2; 7 bases are shared with TRBD1. CDR3 length equals 12 residues. The J segment lost 6 bases and the V segment lost 3 bases, leaving 1 base of the junction unmatched. The DNA of the CDR3 is TGTGCCAGCAGTTTCGGGACAGATGGCTACACCTTC. Its translation is CASSFGTDGYTF.

This clonotype was counted at least ten times. A junction boundary mismatches the germline segment, possibly from a read error. V and J are TRBV5-1 and TRBJ2-5, with D tentatively TRBD2 (6 bases). This CDR3 is built from 10 residues. From germline, CDR1 is SGHRS and CDR2 YFSETQ. The CDR3 loop is CASSGETQYF. CDR3 in DNA: TGTGCCAGCAGCGGGGAGACCCAGTACTTC.

In its sample, this clonotype was seen many times. This chain connects TRBV7-9 to TRBJ1-4; TRBD1 is a possible D gene (5 bases). This CDR3 contains 18 residues. Germline CDR1 is SEHNR and CDR2 is FQNEAQ (reference sequence). V dropped 4 bases and J dropped 2 bases, with 20 bases sitting between them. The CDR3 reads CASSSIPLLGRTNEKLFF. Written as DNA, the CDR3 is TGTGCCAGCAGCTCAATCCCACTGCTGGGGCGGACTAATGAAAAACTGTTTTTT.

This clonotype was found a few times. This chain joins TRBV6-5 and TRBJ1-5; TRBD1 matches 9 bases. With V trimmed by 0 bases and J by 3 bases, 3 bases remained unmatched. CDR1 is MNHEY, CDR2 SVGAGI, per germline. The CDR3 has 16 amino acids. The CDR3 loop is CASSYSGTGNNQPQHF. As DNA, the CDR3 is TGTGCCAGCAGTTACTCCGGGACAGGGAACAATCAGCCCCAGCATTTT.

This clonotype was detected once. Just one base apart from a much larger clone, this may be a read error. This chain links TRBV9 with TRBJ1-3; TRBD1 matches 9 bases. The V gene end was trimmed by 4 bases and the J gene end by 3 bases; junction bases not matched to a gene: 8. In germline, CDR1 is SGDLS, CDR2 YYNGEE. There are 16 residues in the CDR3. DNA of the CDR3: TGTGCCAGCAGCCTAACAGGGGGCCATGATGGAAACACCATATATTTT. Protein sequence: CASSLTGGHDGNTIYF.

This clonotype was seen ten or more times. V gene TRBV5-4 combines with J gene TRBJ2-6; D not certain. Trimming removed 1 base from V and 2 bases from J, with 7 bases in between. Germline assignment: CDR1 SGHNT and CDR2 YYREEE (reference sequence). The length of the CDR3 is 15 residues. CDR3: CASSLYQAGANVLTF. The CDR3, as DNA: TGTGCCAGCAGCTTGTATCAGGCTGGGGCCAACGTCCTGACTTTC.

V and J are TRBV18 and TRBJ1-4; TRBD1 agrees at 7 bases. The CDR3 has 12 amino acids. Germline loops: CDR1 KGHSH, CDR2 LQKENI. The V segment lost 3 bases and the J segment 12 bases; nucleotides outside the gene matches: 4. The CDR3 here is CASSPDRAELFF. The CDR3 DNA reads as TGTGCCAGCTCACCTGACAGGGCAGAACTGTTTTTT.

This clonotype was seen ten or more times. This CDR3 is CAISDLDRRAEAFF. For the CDR3, the DNA is TGTGCCATCAGTGATCTCGACCGTCGGGCTGAAGCTTTCTTT. The chain links TRBV10-3 to TRBJ1-1, with unresolved D. Germline V lookup: CDR1 ENHRY, CDR2 SYGVKD. The CDR3 spans 14 residues. V lost 3 bases and J 6 bases, leaving 14 bases between the germline ends.